Below, 31 T cell receptor beta chains from the same sample are listed, as sequenced in a study of blood T cell repertoires in COVID-19. The protocol was immunoSEQ multiplex PCR, while the TCRdb copy is restricted to in-frame clones and leaves out a portion. In the table there are over 300,000 clones, approximately 83% of which are singletons. Material for sequencing was PBMCs or T cells enriched from blood (not recorded which). Receptors were obtained from a man aged 25 to 45 who had recovered from COVID-19.

This chain links TRBV5-1 with TRBJ1-4, with no clear D. V lost 4 bases to trimming and J lost 2 bases, with 15 bases between them. Per germline, CDR1 SGHRS and CDR2 YFSETQ. The CDR3 length is 16 residues. This chain's CDR3 is CASSDYTFGTNEKLFF. The CDR3, as DNA: TGCGCCAGCAGCGACTACACATTCGGGACTAATGAAAAACTGTTTTTT.

This chain connects TRBV3-1 (or the pseudogene TRBV3-2) to TRBJ1-6; D unclear. The ends were cut back, 5 bases at V and 0 bases at J, with 11 bases in the middle. CDR3 length: 16 amino acids. Germline V gives CDR1 LGHDT, CDR2 YNNKEL (reference sequence). The CDR3 sequence: CASSSHTSSYNSPLHF. The CDR3 coding sequence is TGTGCCAGCAGCTCCCATACGAGCTCCTATAATTCACCCCTCCACTTT.

The chain carries TRBV4-2 and TRBJ2-5; maybe TRBD2 (6 bases). The CDR3 spans 13 residues. Germline V lookup: CDR1 LGHNA, CDR2 YNFKEQ. The V and J ends lost 4 bases and 5 bases respectively, with 11 bases between them. The CDR3 protein is CASSLGSGETQYF. The DNA for the CDR3 is TGTGCCAGCAGCCTTGGCAGCGGGGAGACCCAGTACTTC.

This sequence joins TRBV7-3 and TRBJ1-6; possibly TRBD1 for D (5 bases). This CDR3 has 14 amino acids. Germline loops: CDR1 SGHTA, CDR2 FQGTGA. Trimming shortened V by 5 bases and J by 7 bases, and 12 bases separated the two germline ends. In nucleotides, the CDR3 is TGTGCCAGCAGCGCCGGTCAGGGAAATTCACCCCTCCACTTT. Protein product: CASSAGQGNSPLHF.

The chain is built from TRBV10-3 and TRBJ2-1; 12 nucleotides agree with TRBD2. Germline CDR1 is ENHRY and CDR2 is SYGVKD. The length of the CDR3 is 17 residues. Trimming removed 6 bases from V and 0 bases from J; junction bases left unmatched: 6. The CDR3 loop reads CAIRGSSGGASYNEQFF. The DNA for the CDR3 is TGTGCCATCAGGGGATCTAGCGGGGGGGCCTCCTACAATGAGCAGTTCTTC.

The chain joins TRBV10-3 to TRBJ1-1, with D perhaps matching TRBD1 (5 bases). The CDR3 totals 14 residues. V lost 11 bases to trimming and J lost 0 bases, with 16 bases between them. CDR1 is ENHRY, CDR2 SYGVKD, per germline. CDR3 in DNA: TGTGCCGCAGGCCCGGGGGGTCTGAACACTGAAGCTTTCTTT. Residues: CAAGPGGLNTEAFF.

The rearrangement joins TRBV3-1 (or the pseudogene TRBV3-2) to TRBJ1-2; 11 positions match TRBD1. The CDR3 is 18 residues long. CDR1 and CDR2 (germline): LGHDT, YNNKEL (reference sequence). With V trimmed by 4 bases and J by 7 bases, 17 bases remained unmatched. The CDR3 coding sequence is TGTGCCAGCAGCCCCTTAAAAGGACAGGGGGCAGAGGAGTCTGGCTACACCTTC. Encoded protein: CASSPLKGQGAEESGYTF.

Remarks on this clone: One junction end disagrees with the germline gene, perhaps due to a read error. The CDR3 bases are TGTGCTAGCAGCCCAGGTTTAACTAATGAAAAACTGTTTTTT. Residues: CASSPGLTNEKLFF. The chain employs TRBV7-7 and TRBJ1-4; D not resolved. This CDR3 is built from 14 residues. The germline gives CDR1 SSHAT, CDR2 FNYEAQ (reference sequence).

This clone was observed a few times. This chain connects TRBV6-1 to TRBJ1-2, with 8 nucleotides matching TRBD1. There are 16 residues in the CDR3. Germline CDR1 is MNHNS and CDR2 is SASEGT. V shed 2 bases, J shed 1 base, and the junction held 6 bases outside the gene matches. The CDR3: CASSEFGQGNNYGYTF. CDR3 nucleotides: TGTGCCAGCAGTGAATTTGGACAGGGTAATAACTATGGCTACACCTTC.

The chain carries TRBV12-5 and TRBJ2-1; D call uncertain. This CDR3 has 13 residues. CDR1 is LGHNT and CDR2 is FRNRAP in the germline V gene. V was shortened by 3 bases and J by 6 bases, with 9 bases between the two germline ends. The CDR3: CASGFLSSNEQFF. In DNA form, the CDR3 reads TGTGCTAGTGGTTTCTTGTCTAGCAATGAGCAGTTCTTC.

The gene calls are TRBV27 and TRBJ2-7, with D possibly TRBD1 on 6 matching bases. V lost 8 bases and J lost 5, with 16 bases in between. CDR3 length: 13 amino acids. The germline V gene encodes CDR1 MNHEY and CDR2 SMNVEV (reference sequence). As DNA, the CDR3 is TGTGCCAGCGGCTATACCGGGACAAACGAGCAGTACTTC. The encoded protein is CASGYTGTNEQYF.

The V call is TRBV27, the J call TRBJ2-6; D gene ambiguous. Germline lookup yields CDR1 MNHEY and CDR2 SMNVEV (reference sequence). This CDR3 is built from 18 residues. V lost 6 bases and J 0 bases, leaving 18 bases between the germline ends. The CDR3 nucleotides are TGTGCCAGCAGCTCCGAGGTCCGACCCTACTCTGGGGCCAACGTCCTGACTTTC. Translated, it gives CASSSEVRPYSGANVLTF.

This clone was counted a few times. V gene TRBV2 combines with J gene TRBJ1-2; D is possibly TRBD1 (5 bases). Trimming pared 6 bases from V and 3 bases from J, leaving 14 bases between. Germline V CDR1 and CDR2: SNHLY, FYNNEI. The CDR3 has 14 amino acids. The CDR3 nucleotides are TGTGCCAGCAGGGCAGGGATCGGCGACTATGGCTACACCTTC. Protein product: CASRAGIGDYGYTF.

Remarks on this clone: This same CDR3 is encoded by further DNA sequences in the sample. This chain uses TRBV29-1 with TRBJ1-2, with 7 bases matching TRBD1. Germline CDR1 is SQVTM and CDR2 is ANQGSEA. CDR3 length equals 11 residues. The V segment lost 6 bases and the J segment 4 bases; nucleotides outside the gene matches: 2. The DNA of the CDR3 is TGCAGCGTGAACAGGGGCTATGGCTACACCTTC. Translation: CSVNRGYGYTF. Variable domain in full (rest from reference TRBV29-1 and TRBJ1-2): SAVISQKPSRDICQRGTSLTIQCQVDSQVTMMFWYRQQPGQSLTLIATANQGSEATYESGFVIDKFPISRPNLTFSTLTVSNMSPEDSSIYLCSVNRGYGYTFGSGTRLTVV.

CDR3 sequence reads: CASGTNRGSQPQHF. In nucleotides, the CDR3 is TGCGCCAGCGGTACCAACAGGGGAAGCCAGCCCCAGCATTTT. The chain joins TRBV10-2 to TRBJ1-5, with TRBD1 matching 7 bases. CDR3 length: 14 residues. Germline V lookup: CDR1 WSHSY, CDR2 SAAADI. With 8 bases clipped from V and 7 bases from J, the junction kept 11 bases outside the gene matches.

This clone was observed once. This chain connects TRBV4-1 to TRBJ1-5; 7 bases match TRBD1. The CDR3 extends over 16 amino acids. Germline CDR1 reads MGHRA; CDR2 reads YSYEKL. Trimming cost V 3 bases and J 5 bases; bases outside gene matches: 10. CDR3 amino acids: CASSHGQVSKHQPQHF. The CDR3 DNA is TGCGCCAGCAGCCATGGACAGGTATCTAAGCATCAGCCCCAGCATTTT.

The chain is built from TRBV7-8 and TRBJ1-2, with TRBD1 as a possible D gene (6 bases). CDR1 and CDR2 from the germline V gene are SGHVS and FQNEAQ. The CDR3 extends over 13 amino acids. V gave up 0 bases and J gave up 13 bases, with 15 bases separating them. CDR3 residues: CASSLAGAGATTF. CDR3 DNA sequence: TGTGCCAGCAGCTTAGCGGGAGCGGGGGCGACCACCTTC.

In its sample, this clone was seen a few times. This chain connects TRBV6-5 to TRBJ2-2; 7 bases agree with TRBD2. The germline gives CDR1 MNHEY, CDR2 SVGAGI. After removal of 7 bases from V and 0 bases from J, the junction contained 2 bases not matched to a gene. The CDR3 is 14 amino acids. The CDR3 DNA sequence: TGTGCCAGCATCCTAGCGGCGAACACCGGGGAGCTGTTTTTT. Its protein is CASILAANTGELFF.

The rearrangement links TRBV27 to TRBJ2-3, with 7 bases lining up with TRBD1. This CDR3 contains 14 residues. With 10 bases clipped from V and 2 bases from J, the junction kept 9 bases outside the gene matches. Germline CDR1 is MNHEY and CDR2 is SMNVEV (reference sequence). In DNA, the CDR3 is TGTGCCACCCAAACAGGGGTTACCACAGATACGCAGTATTTT. It yields the protein CATQTGVTTDTQYF.

V gene TRBV5-4 combines with J gene TRBJ1-4; 7 bases are shared with TRBD1. Germline CDR1 and CDR2: SGHNT and YYREEE (reference sequence). This CDR3 has 15 amino acids. Trimming at V came to 4 bases and at J to 3 bases, leaving 6 bases not matched to a gene. Here the CDR3 DNA reads TGTGCCAGCAGCCCGACAGGGAAACCTAATGAAAAACTGTTTTTT. Its translation is CASSPTGKPNEKLFF. The whole variable domain, filled in from reference TRBV5-4 and TRBJ1-4, reads ETGVTQSPTHLIKTRGQQVTLRCSSQSGHNTVSWYQQALGQGPQFIFQYYREEENGRGNFPPRFSGLQFPNYSSELNVNALELDDSALYLCASSPTGKPNEKLFFGSGTQLSVL.

This chain links TRBV14 with TRBJ1-1; D not certain. The CDR3 totals 14 residues. Trimming pared 1 base from V and 5 bases from J, leaving 11 bases between. Germline V gene data show CDR1 as SGHDN and CDR2 as FVKESK. CDR3 sequence: CASSQGTGWTEAFF. CDR3 DNA sequence: TGTGCCAGCAGCCAAGGCACGGGATGGACTGAAGCTTTCTTT.

The rearrangement uses TRBV3-1 (or the pseudogene TRBV3-2) and TRBJ2-1, with D possibly matching TRBD2 (6 bases). Germline CDR1 and CDR2: LGHDT and YNNKEL (reference sequence). The CDR3 totals 16 residues. V was clipped by 3 bases and J by 5 bases, with 17 bases between them. CDR3 DNA: TGTGCCAGCAGCCACGGGACTCTAACGCCTAACAATGAGCAGTTCTTC. The encoded protein is CASSHGTLTPNNEQFF.

This chain joins TRBV5-1 and TRBJ2-3; TRBD1 matches 8 bases. CDR3 size: 16 residues. The V segment lost 3 bases and the J segment 3 bases; nucleotides outside the gene matches: 9. The germline V gene encodes CDR1 SGHRS and CDR2 YFSETQ. The CDR3 reads CASSYGQGSETDTQYF. Written as DNA, the CDR3 is TGCGCCAGCAGCTATGGACAGGGTAGTGAGACAGATACGCAGTATTTT.

This rearrangement joins TRBV5-1 to TRBJ1-6; 7 nucleotides agree with TRBD1. V lost 0 bases, J lost 3 bases, and 9 bases stayed unmatched. CDR1 and CDR2 from the germline V gene are SGHRS and YFSETQ. The CDR3 consists of 18 residues. DNA for the CDR3: TGCGCCAGCAGCTTGGAACCGGGACAGCGACTCTATAATTCACCCCTCCACTTT. Translating gives CASSLEPGQRLYNSPLHF.

The J gene is TRBJ1-2, the V gene TRBV6-2 or TRBV6-3; D gene ambiguous. CDR1 is MNHEY and CDR2 is SVGEGT in the germline V gene. Trimming cost V 6 bases and J 7 bases, with 18 bases left between them. This CDR3 is 14 amino acids long. The CDR3 DNA follows: TGTGCCAGCAGCCCTTCTTACGGGGTCCGTGGCTACACCTTC. It specifies CASSPSYGVRGYTF.

The genes are TRBV6-5 and TRBJ2-3; perhaps TRBD2 as D (6 bases). This CDR3 is built from 15 residues. CDR1 MNHEY and CDR2 SVGAGI come from the germline V gene. V lost 7 bases and J 3 bases, leaving 17 bases between the germline ends. The CDR3 region has the DNA TGTGCCAGCATCCCCGGACGCGCGGGGACAGATACGCAGTATTTT. Translation gives CASIPGRAGTDTQYF.

The chain combines TRBV6-5 with TRBJ1-2; TRBD1 might be the D (5 bases). The length of the CDR3 is 12 residues. Trimming took off 8 bases at V and 6 bases at J, with 13 bases between the two ends. Germline CDR1 is MNHEY and CDR2 is SVGAGI. For the CDR3, the DNA is TGTGCCAGCCTCAACATAGGGGATGGCTACACCTTC. Amino acids: CASLNIGDGYTF.

This clone was observed a handful of times. The chain is built from TRBV4-3 and TRBJ2-7; a possible D gene is TRBD2 (5 bases). Germline assignment: CDR1 LGHNA and CDR2 YSLEER. CDR3 size: 14 residues. Trimming took off 4 bases at V and 0 bases at J, with 10 bases between the two ends. The CDR3 sequence: CASSLGLSSYEQYF. In DNA, the CDR3 is TGCGCCAGCAGCCTAGGACTGTCCTCCTACGAGCAGTACTTC.

There are a few counts of this clone. This chain joins TRBV10-3 and TRBJ1-1, with D possibly being TRBD1 (5 bases). The CDR3 consists of 13 residues. Deletions cut 6 bases from V and 1 base from J, with 9 bases between. Germline loops: CDR1 ENHRY, CDR2 SYGVKD. CDR3 DNA sequence: TGTGCCATCAGGGGACTGCAGAACACTGAAGCTTTCTTT. Amino acid sequence: CAIRGLQNTEAFF.

The rearrangement joins TRBV10-3 to TRBJ1-1; possible D gene TRBD1, 5 bases. The V and J ends lost 10 bases and 1 base respectively, with 28 bases between them. The germline gives CDR1 ENHRY, CDR2 SYGVKD. This CDR3 has 18 amino acids. CDR3: CATLAAAWSGGKNTEAFF. The CDR3 bases are TGTGCCACCCTGGCTGCGGCGTGGAGCGGGGGTAAGAACACTGAAGCTTTCTTT.

The chain recombines TRBV19 with TRBJ1-1; D perhaps matches TRBD1 (5 bases). Trimming removed 3 bases from V and 4 bases from J, with 15 bases in between. Germline loops: CDR1 LNHDA, CDR2 SQIVND (reference sequence). The CDR3 has 15 amino acids. DNA for the CDR3: TGTGCCAGTAGTATGGGCAGGGTGGTCGCCACTGAAGCTTTCTTT. This translates into CASSMGRVVATEAFF.